The 20 T cell receptor beta chains below come from one sample, sequenced in a study of spatial heterogeneity in lung cancer. Study-wide results and caveats: How many expanded intratumoral alpha and beta TCRs were present tracked the tumor mutation count, which was a count of nonsynonymous mutations.

No antigen has been identified for these receptors. TCRdb reprocessed the 5' RACE reads via MiXCR and lists one record per CDR3 protein. Here the sample spans several thousand distinct CDR3 sequences, more than 7% being singletons. Time point: sample taken at primary tumor resection. Sample: lung tumor tissue, taken at surgery. The receptors here all came from a male donor with early-stage non-small cell lung cancer.

This clonotype was found a few times. This beta chain was picked up by a library intended for alpha chains and is off target, so its count carries little meaning. The chain combines TRBV20-1 with TRBJ2-7; the match to TRBD2 covers 11 bases. The germline V gene has CDR1 DFQATT and CDR2 SNEGSKA (reference sequence). The CDR3 is 14 residues long. Unmatched junction bases numbered 7, after V lost 3 bases and J lost 6 bases. The CDR3 nucleotides are TGCAGTGCTAGTCTAGGCCTAGCGGGAGGCGAGCAGTACTTC. This codes for CSASLGLAGGEQYF.

Sample share makes this clonotype medium-sized. Because this beta chain is a stray read in a library intended to capture alpha chains, its abundance should not be given much weight. The chain recombines TRBV15 with TRBJ1-5; D is unresolved. Germline CDR1 reads LNHNV; CDR2 reads YYDKDF (reference sequence). Trimming shortened V by 2 bases and J by 3 bases, and 8 bases separated the two germline ends. The CDR3 runs to 14 residues. CDR3 loop: CATSRWGPNQPQHF. CDR3 coding DNA: TGTGCCACCAGCAGATGGGGTCCCAATCAGCCCCAGCATTTT.

This clonotype is judged medium-sized. Within a library made for alpha chains, this beta chain is off target, and its count is uninformative. The chain joins TRBV7-9 to TRBJ1-4, with TRBD1 identical over 7 bases. Looked up from germline, CDR1 is SEHNR and CDR2 is FQNEAQ (reference sequence). V trimming: 4 bases; J trimming: 5 bases; junction bases outside the gene matches: 4. The CDR3 loop spans 14 amino acids. CDR3 sequence reads: CASSSRQGNEKLFF. The CDR3 DNA is TGTGCCAGCAGCTCGCGACAGGGAAATGAAAAACTGTTTTTT.

By frequency in the sample, this clonotype is medium-sized. This beta chain appears as a stray read in a library generated for alpha chains; its size is not informative. The J gene is TRBJ2-5, the V gene TRBV7-9; TRBD1 matches at 10 bases. With 1 base clipped from V and 4 bases from J, the junction kept 12 bases outside the gene matches. Germline lookup yields CDR1 SEHNR and CDR2 FQNEAQ (reference sequence). The CDR3 runs to 18 residues. The CDR3 DNA reads as TGTGCCAGCAGCTTAGGAACCACCGGGACAGGGGACGGAGAGACCCAGTACTTC. Translating it yields CASSLGTTGTGDGETQYF. Full variable domain (remainder filled in from reference TRBV7-9 and TRBJ2-5): DTGVSQNPRHKITKRGQNVTFRCDPISEHNRLYWYRQTLGQGPEFLTYFQNEAQLEKSRLLSDRFSAERPKGSFSTLEIQRTEQGDSAMYLCASSLGTTGTGDGETQYFGPGTRLLVL.

This clonotype was seen repeatedly, ten times or more. This beta chain was picked up by a library intended for alpha chains and is off target, so its count carries little meaning. This chain connects TRBV7-6 to TRBJ2-1, with 12 nucleotides matching TRBD2. This CDR3 is built from 15 residues. Germline CDR1 and CDR2: SGHVS and FNYEAQ. The J segment lost 8 bases and the V segment lost 4 bases, leaving 6 bases of the junction unmatched. The CDR3 bases are TGTGCCAGCAGCTCCCTAGCGGGAGGGGCTGATGAGCAGTTCTTC. It is translated as CASSSLAGGADEQFF. Drawing the rest from reference TRBV7-6 and TRBJ2-1, the complete variable domain is GAGVSQSPRYKVTKRGQDVALRCDPISGHVSLYWYRQALGQGPEFLTYFNYEAQQDKSGLPNDRFSAERPEGSISTLTIQRTEQRDSAMYRCASSSLAGGADEQFFGPGTRLTVL.

A note on this clonotype: This beta chain slipped into a library made for alpha chains as a stray read, so its size is not meaningful. V is TRBV10-2 and J is TRBJ2-1; D uncertain. Germline V gene lookup returns CDR1 WSHSY and CDR2 SAAADI. The CDR3 runs 11 residues. Trimming left V 4 bases short and J 7 bases short, with 5 bases between. CDR3 sequence: CASSVINEQFF. DNA of the CDR3: TGCGCCAGCAGTGTAATTAATGAGCAGTTCTTC.

This clonotype was detected ten times or more. This beta chain lies outside the target of a library built for alpha chains; its clone size means little. The rearrangement joins TRBV5-1 to TRBJ2-5, with 8 nucleotides matching TRBD1. J lost 1 base, V lost 4 bases, and 3 bases had no gene match. This CDR3 region has 14 residues. Looked up from germline, CDR1 is SGHRS and CDR2 is YFSETQ. The CDR3 DNA reads TGCGCCAGCAGCGTTACAGGGGGCCAAGAGACCCAGTACTTC. This codes for CASSVTGGQETQYF.

In this sample, this clonotype turned up many times. This beta chain is a stray sequence in a library constructed for alpha chains; its clone size is not meaningful. The rearrangement joins TRBV7-7 to TRBJ2-7; D ambiguous. The CDR3 contains 13 residues. Germline V gene lookup returns CDR1 SSHAT and CDR2 FNYEAQ (reference sequence). With 4 bases removed from V and 7 bases from J, the gap between germline ends came to 14 bases. The CDR3 DNA reads as TGTGCCAGCAGCTCCGGACCATCTGAAGAGCAGTACTTC. Translated: CASSSGPSEEQYF.

This clonotype is labeled as medium-sized. This beta chain slipped into a library made for alpha chains as a stray read, so its size is not meaningful. The chain's CDR3 is CASSDSLLAGQETQYF. CDR3 bases: TGTGCCAGCAGCGACAGTCTACTAGCGGGCCAAGAGACCCAGTACTTC. The genes are TRBV7-9 and TRBJ2-5; 9 bases align to TRBD2. J lost 1 base, V lost 5 bases, and 8 bases had no gene match. Germline CDR1 reads SEHNR; CDR2 reads FQNEAQ (reference sequence). The CDR3 length is 16 residues.

This clonotype was seen many times. This beta chain represents an off-target read in a library built for alpha chains; its size is of limited meaning. This CDR3 is CSVRTGNEQYF. The CDR3 coding sequence is TGCAGCGTGCGGACAGGGAACGAGCAGTACTTC. J is TRBJ2-7 and V is TRBV29-1, with 8 nucleotides matching TRBD1. The CDR3 spans 11 residues. From germline, CDR1 is SQVTM and CDR2 ANQGSEA. V lost 6 bases to trimming and J lost 5 bases; unmatched junction nucleotides: 3.

This clonotype is termed medium-sized. With the library built for alpha chains, this beta chain is off target and its frequency is not meaningful. The CDR3 loop is CASSGDFTDTQYF. In DNA, the CDR3 is TGTGCCAGCAGCGGGGACTTCACAGATACGCAGTATTTT. The rearrangement uses TRBV2 and TRBJ2-3; TRBD2 might be the D (6 bases). CDR3 length equals 13 residues. V shed 6 bases and J shed 2 bases, with 9 bases lying between them. Germline CDR1 and CDR2: SNHLY and FYNNEI. The variable domain in full, completed from reference TRBV2 and TRBJ2-3, reads EPEVTQTPSHQVTQMGQEVILRCVPISNHLYFYWYRQILGQKVEFLVSFYNNEISEKSEIFDDQFSVERPDGSNFTLKIRSTKLEDSAMYFCASSGDFTDTQYFGPGTRLTVL.

This clonotype is labeled medium-sized. The size of this beta chain means little, since it is a stray read in a library made for alpha chains. The CDR3 here is CASSLDWTETQYF. CDR3 DNA: TGTGCCAGCAGCCTCGACTGGACAGAGACCCAGTACTTC. The rearrangement links TRBV5-6 to TRBJ2-5; no clear D. Germline CDR1 SGHDT, CDR2 YYEEEE. This CDR3 region has 13 residues. Trimming pared 4 bases from V and 4 bases from J, leaving 11 bases between. Full variable domain (remainder filled in from reference TRBV5-6 and TRBJ2-5): DAGVTQSPTHLIKTRGQQVTLRCSPKSGHDTVSWYQQALGQGPQFIFQYYEEEERQRGNFPDRFSGHQFPNYSSELNVNALLLGDSALYLCASSLDWTETQYFGPGTRLLVL.

By its share, this clonotype is medium-sized. Found in a library prepared for alpha chains, this beta chain is an off-target read, and its abundance has little meaning. The J gene is TRBJ2-1, the V gene TRBV19; 9 bases match TRBD2. V dropped 6 bases and J dropped 7; count of bases not matched to a gene: 10. CDR1 LNHDA and CDR2 SQIVND come from the germline V gene (reference sequence). The CDR3 sequence is 15 residues long. The DNA of the CDR3 is TGTGCCAGTAGCCGTAGCGGGAGTTCTTTGAATGAGCAGTTCTTC. It specifies CASSRSGSSLNEQFF.

This clonotype is categorized as medium-sized. This beta chain was picked up by a library intended for alpha chains and is off target, so its count carries little meaning. This chain links TRBV28 with TRBJ1-2, with D perhaps matching TRBD1 (5 bases). The CDR3 contains 13 residues. From germline, CDR1 is MDHEN and CDR2 SYDVKM. V was pared by 10 bases and J by 6 bases, with 18 bases between. For the CDR3, the DNA is TGTGCCACCTACCGGGGCAAACAACATGGCTACACCTTC. This codes for CATYRGKQHGYTF.

This clonotype was seen ten or more times. Being off target in a library aimed at alpha chains, this beta chain has a size of little meaning. J is TRBJ2-7 and V is TRBV18; no clear D. Germline lookup yields CDR1 KGHSH and CDR2 LQKENI. V was pared by 1 base and J by 1 base, with 11 bases between. This CDR3 is 15 amino acids long. The CDR3 is CASSPQGQRSYEQYF. CDR3 coding DNA: TGTGCCAGCTCACCACAAGGTCAGCGTTCCTACGAGCAGTACTTC.

By share of the sample, this clonotype is medium-sized. With the library built for alpha chains, this beta chain is off target and its frequency is not meaningful. This chain links TRBV12-3 or TRBV12-4 with TRBJ2-2; D gene ambiguous. V was cut by 2 bases and J by 7 bases, with 2 bases left in between. CDR3 length: 11 residues. This CDR3 reads CASSLFGELFF. In DNA, the CDR3 is TGTGCCAGCAGTTTATTCGGGGAGCTGTTTTTT.

Relative to its sample, this clonotype is medium-sized. This beta chain lies outside the target of a library built for alpha chains; its clone size means little. The gene calls are TRBV7-9 and TRBJ2-5, with D perhaps TRBD1 (6 bases). Trimming pared 4 bases from V and 3 bases from J, leaving 15 bases between. The CDR3 loop spans 15 amino acids. CDR1 and CDR2 from the germline V gene are SEHNR and FQNEAQ (reference sequence). In nucleotides, the CDR3 is TGTGCCAGCAGCTACGGGACATTAATAGAAGAGACCCAGTACTTC. Translation: CASSYGTLIEETQYF.

On this clonotype itself: The size of this beta chain means little, since it is a stray read in a library made for alpha chains. The J gene is TRBJ2-5, the V gene TRBV7-2, with 7 bases aligning to TRBD2. Trimming removed 5 bases from V and 4 bases from J; junction bases left unmatched: 13. In germline, CDR1 is SGHTA, CDR2 FQGNSA. The length of the CDR3 is 16 residues. The CDR3 nucleotides are TGTGCCAGCAGCGCGAGGGGCGGACTAGGGATAGAGACCCAGTACTTC. Protein sequence: CASSARGGLGIETQYF.

In its sample, this clonotype ranks as medium-sized. Found in a library prepared for alpha chains, this beta chain is an off-target read, and its abundance has little meaning. V gene TRBV6-2 or TRBV6-3 combines with J gene TRBJ2-1, with 7 bases aligning to TRBD2. Germline V gene lookup returns CDR1 MNHEY and CDR2 SVGEGT. CDR3 length equals 16 residues. The J segment lost 0 bases and the V segment lost 7 bases, leaving 9 bases of the junction unmatched. The CDR3 DNA is TGTGCCAGCATGGGGGGGGGTAGGACCTCCTACAATGAGCAGTTCTTC. It specifies CASMGGGRTSYNEQFF.

In its sample, this clonotype was seen many times. Since the library was made to target alpha chains, this beta chain is a stray read and its abundance is not meaningful. The V gene is TRBV7-2, the J gene TRBJ1-5; 8 bases line up with TRBD1. CDR3 length: 13 residues. J was trimmed by 5 bases and V by 5 bases; bases with no gene match: 2. Germline CDR1 and CDR2: SGHTA and FQGNSA. CDR3 nucleotides: TGTGCCAGCAGCCCGGACAGGGATCAGCCCCAGCATTTT. Its translation: CASSPDRDQPQHF.